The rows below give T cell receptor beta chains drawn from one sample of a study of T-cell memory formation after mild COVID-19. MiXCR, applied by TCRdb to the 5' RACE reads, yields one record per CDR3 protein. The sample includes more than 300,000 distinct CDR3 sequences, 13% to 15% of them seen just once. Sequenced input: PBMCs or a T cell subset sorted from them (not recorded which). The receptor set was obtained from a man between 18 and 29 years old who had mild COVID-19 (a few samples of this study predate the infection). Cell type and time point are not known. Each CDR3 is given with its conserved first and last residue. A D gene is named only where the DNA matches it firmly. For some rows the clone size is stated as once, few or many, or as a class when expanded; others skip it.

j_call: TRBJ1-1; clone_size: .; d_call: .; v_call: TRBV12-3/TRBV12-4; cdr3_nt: TGTGCCAGCAGACACAATCCAGGGGTTAGAGCTGAAGCTTTCTTT; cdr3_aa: CASRHNPGVRAEAFF
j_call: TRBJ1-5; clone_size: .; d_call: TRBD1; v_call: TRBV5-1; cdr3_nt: TGCGCCAGCAGCCCGACAGGGGATAGCAATCAGCCCCAGCATTTT; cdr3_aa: CASSPTGDSNQPQHF
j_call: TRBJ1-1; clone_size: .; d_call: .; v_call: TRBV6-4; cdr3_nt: TGTGCCAGCAGTGACCACAGCGGGAACACTGAAGCTTTCTTT; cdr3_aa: CASSDHSGNTEAFF
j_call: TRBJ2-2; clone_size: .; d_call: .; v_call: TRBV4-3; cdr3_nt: TGCGCCAGCAGCCAAGAGTCGGCAGGGAAAACCGGGGAGCTGTTTTTT; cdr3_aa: CASSQESAGKTGELFF
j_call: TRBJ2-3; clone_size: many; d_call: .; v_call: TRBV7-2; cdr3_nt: TGTGCCAGCAGCCAATCCGGGGTAGATACGCAGTATTTT; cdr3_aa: CASSQSGVDTQYF
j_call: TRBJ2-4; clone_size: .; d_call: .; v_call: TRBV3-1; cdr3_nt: TGTGCCAGCAGTCTAGGGGGCCGGGGGCGCCGTTTAAAGGACATTCAGTACTTC; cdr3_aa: CASSLGGRGRRLKDIQYF
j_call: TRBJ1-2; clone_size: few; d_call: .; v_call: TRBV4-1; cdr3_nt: TGCGCCAGCAGCCATGAGTTCCAGAGAAGTGGAGGCTACACCTTC; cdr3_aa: CASSHEFQRSGGYTF
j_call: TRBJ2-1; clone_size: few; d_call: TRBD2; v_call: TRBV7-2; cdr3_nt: TGTGCCAGCAGCTTGTATGGCGGGGGGGATGAGCAGTTCTTC; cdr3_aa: CASSLYGGGDEQFF
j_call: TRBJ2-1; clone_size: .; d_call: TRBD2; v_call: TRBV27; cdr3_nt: TGTGCCAGCAGGGAAGCGGGGGGGGGAAATGAGCAGTTCTTC; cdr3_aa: CASREAGGGNEQFF
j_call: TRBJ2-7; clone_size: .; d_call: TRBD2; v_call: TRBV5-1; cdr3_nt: TGCGCCAGCAGCTTATCCTCTCTAGCGGAGAGCTCCTACGAGCAGTACTTC; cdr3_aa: CASSLSSLAESSYEQYF
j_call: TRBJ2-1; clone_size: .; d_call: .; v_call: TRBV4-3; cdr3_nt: TGCGCCAGCAGCCAAGTTGGTCCAGGTCCGCATGAGCAGTTCTTC; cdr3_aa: CASSQVGPGPHEQFF
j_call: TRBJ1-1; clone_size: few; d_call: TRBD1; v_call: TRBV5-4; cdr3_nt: TGTGCCAGCAGCTTGGGGGGCAGGGGGAGGACTGAAGCTTTCTTT; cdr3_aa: CASSLGGRGRTEAFF
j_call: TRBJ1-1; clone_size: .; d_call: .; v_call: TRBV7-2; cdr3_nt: TGTGCCAGCAGCTCCGTCCGGGGGATGAACACTGAAGCTTTCTTT; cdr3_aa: CASSSVRGMNTEAFF
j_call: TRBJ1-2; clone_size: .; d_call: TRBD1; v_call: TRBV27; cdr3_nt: TGTGCCAGCAGCCGGACAGGGGGTTTTGGCTACACCTTC; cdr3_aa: CASSRTGGFGYTF
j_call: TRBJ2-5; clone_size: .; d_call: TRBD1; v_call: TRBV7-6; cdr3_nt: TGTGCCAGCAGCTTAAAGACAGGGAAAGGCCAAGAGACCCAGTACTTC; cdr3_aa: CASSLKTGKGQETQYF
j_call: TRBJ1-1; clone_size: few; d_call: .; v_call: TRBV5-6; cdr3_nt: TGTGCCAGCAGCTTGGGGGCTAGGCGGAACACTGAAGCTTTCTTT; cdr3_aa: CASSLGARRNTEAFF
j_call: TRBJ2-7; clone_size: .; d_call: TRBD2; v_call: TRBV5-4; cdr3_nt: TGTGCCAGCAGCTTGACCAAAACTAGCGCAGCCTACGAGCAGTACTTC; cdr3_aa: CASSLTKTSAAYEQYF
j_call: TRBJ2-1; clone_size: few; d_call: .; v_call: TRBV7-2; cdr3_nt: TGTGCCAGCAGCTTCGACGGGGGACCCCCCAATGAGCAGTTCTTC; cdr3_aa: CASSFDGGPPNEQFF
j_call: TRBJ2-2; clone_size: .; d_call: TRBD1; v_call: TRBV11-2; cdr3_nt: TGTGCCAGCCTAAGGGACAGGACCAACGGGGAGCTGTTTTTT; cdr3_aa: CASLRDRTNGELFF
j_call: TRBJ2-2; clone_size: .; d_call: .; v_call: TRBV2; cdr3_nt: TGTGCCAGCAGTGGGGCAGGATCCTGGGGGGAGCTGTTTTTT; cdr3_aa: CASSGAGSWGELFF
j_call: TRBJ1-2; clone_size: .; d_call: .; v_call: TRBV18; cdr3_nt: TGTGCCAGCTCACCAGCGGGGGATGGCTATGGCTACACCTTC; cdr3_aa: CASSPAGDGYGYTF
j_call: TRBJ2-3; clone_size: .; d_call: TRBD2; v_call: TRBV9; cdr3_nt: TGTGCCAGCAGCCCTATGACTAGCGGGGACGATACGCAGTATTTT; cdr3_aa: CASSPMTSGDDTQYF
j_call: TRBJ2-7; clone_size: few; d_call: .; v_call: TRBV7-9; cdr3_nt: TGTGCCAGCAGCTTAGCCCCAGGGGAAGGATCCTACGAGCAGTACTTC; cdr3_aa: CASSLAPGEGSYEQYF
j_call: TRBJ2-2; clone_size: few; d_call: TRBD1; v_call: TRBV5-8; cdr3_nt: TGTGCCAGCAGCCGATACCGGACAGGGACGACCGGGGAGCTGTTTTTT; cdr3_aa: CASSRYRTGTTGELFF
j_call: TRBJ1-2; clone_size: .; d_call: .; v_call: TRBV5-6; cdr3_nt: TGTGCCAGCAGCCCAACAGGGACTAACTATGGCTGGACCTTC; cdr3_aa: CASSPTGTNYGWTF
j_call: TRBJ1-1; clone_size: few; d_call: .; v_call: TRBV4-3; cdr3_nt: TGCGCCAGCAGCCAAGATTCGGGGAACACTGAAGCTTTCTTT; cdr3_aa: CASSQDSGNTEAFF
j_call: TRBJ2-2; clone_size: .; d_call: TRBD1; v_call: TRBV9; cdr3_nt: TGTGCCAGCAGCGTGGGACAGGGGTACACCGGGGAGCTGTTTTTT; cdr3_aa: CASSVGQGYTGELFF
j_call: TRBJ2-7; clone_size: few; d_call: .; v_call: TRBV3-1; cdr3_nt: TGTGCCAGCAGCCAATCACTAGTATCCTACGAGCAGTACTTC; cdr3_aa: CASSQSLVSYEQYF
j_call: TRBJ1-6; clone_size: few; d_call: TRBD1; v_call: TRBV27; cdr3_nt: TGTGCCAGCAGTTTATTTTTCGGGACAGGGAGTTCACCCCTCCACTTT; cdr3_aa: CASSLFFGTGSSPLHF
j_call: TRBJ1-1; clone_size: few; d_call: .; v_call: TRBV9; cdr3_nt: TGTGCCAGCAGCGTAGCTGTGGGGAGCACTGAAGCTTTCTTT; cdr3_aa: CASSVAVGSTEAFF
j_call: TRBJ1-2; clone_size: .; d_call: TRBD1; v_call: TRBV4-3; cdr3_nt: TGCGCCAGCAGCCAGGCAACAGGGGGCTATGGCTACACCTTC; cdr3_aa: CASSQATGGYGYTF